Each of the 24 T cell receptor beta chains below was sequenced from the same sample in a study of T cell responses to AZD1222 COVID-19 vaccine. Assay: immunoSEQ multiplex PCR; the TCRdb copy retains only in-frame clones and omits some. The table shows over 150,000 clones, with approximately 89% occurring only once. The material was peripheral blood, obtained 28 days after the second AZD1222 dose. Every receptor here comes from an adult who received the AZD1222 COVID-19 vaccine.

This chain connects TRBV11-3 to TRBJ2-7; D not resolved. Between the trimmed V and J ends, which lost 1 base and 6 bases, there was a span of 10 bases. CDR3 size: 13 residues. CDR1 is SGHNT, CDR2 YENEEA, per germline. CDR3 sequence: CASSLAGQPEQYF. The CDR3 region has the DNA TGTGCCAGCAGCTTAGCCGGCCAGCCCGAGCAGTACTTC.

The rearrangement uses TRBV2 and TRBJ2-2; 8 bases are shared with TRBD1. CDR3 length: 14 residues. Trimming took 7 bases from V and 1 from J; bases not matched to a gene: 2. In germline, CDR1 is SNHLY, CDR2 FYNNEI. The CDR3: CASKGQVNTGELFF. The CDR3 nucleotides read TGTGCCAGCAAGGGACAGGTGAACACCGGGGAGCTGTTTTTT. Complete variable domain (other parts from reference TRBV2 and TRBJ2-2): EPEVTQTPSHQVTQMGQEVILRCVPISNHLYFYWYRQILGQKVEFLVSFYNNEISEKSEIFDDQFSVERPDGSNFTLKIRSTKLEDSAMYFCASKGQVNTGELFFGEGSRLTVL.

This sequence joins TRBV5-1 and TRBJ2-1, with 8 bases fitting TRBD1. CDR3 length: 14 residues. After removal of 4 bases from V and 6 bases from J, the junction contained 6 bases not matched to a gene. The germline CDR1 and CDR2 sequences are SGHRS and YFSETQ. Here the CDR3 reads CASSPWGTGNEQFF. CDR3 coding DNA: TGCGCCAGCAGCCCCTGGGGGACAGGCAATGAGCAGTTCTTC.

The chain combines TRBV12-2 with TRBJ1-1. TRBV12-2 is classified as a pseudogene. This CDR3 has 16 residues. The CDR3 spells CASRLVLRPMNTEAFF. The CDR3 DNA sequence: TGTGCAAGTCGCTTAGTTTTGCGCCCTATGAACACTGAAGCTTTCTTT.

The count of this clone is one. The CDR3, as DNA: TGTGCCAGCAGGGGGGGCTACGTTGACAATGAGCAGTTCTTC. Its protein is CASRGGYVDNEQFF. J is TRBJ2-1 and V is TRBV6-5; D tentatively fits TRBD1 or TRBD2 (6 bases each). From germline, CDR1 is MNHEY and CDR2 SVGAGI. Between the trimmed V and J ends, which lost 6 bases and 5 bases, there was a span of 14 bases. The CDR3 totals 14 residues.

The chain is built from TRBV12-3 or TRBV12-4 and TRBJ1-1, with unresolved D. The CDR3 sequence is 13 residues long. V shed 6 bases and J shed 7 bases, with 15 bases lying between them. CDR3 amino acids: CASSPRRNFEAFF. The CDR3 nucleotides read TGTGCCAGCAGCCCACGACGGAACTTTGAAGCTTTCTTT.

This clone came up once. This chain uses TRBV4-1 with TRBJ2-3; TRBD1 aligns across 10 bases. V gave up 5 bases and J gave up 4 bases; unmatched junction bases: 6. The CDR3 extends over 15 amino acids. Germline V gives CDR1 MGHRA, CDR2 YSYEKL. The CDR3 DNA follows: TGCGCCAGCAGCAACCGGGACAGGGGCCCAGATACGCAGTATTTT. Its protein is CASSNRDRGPDTQYF.

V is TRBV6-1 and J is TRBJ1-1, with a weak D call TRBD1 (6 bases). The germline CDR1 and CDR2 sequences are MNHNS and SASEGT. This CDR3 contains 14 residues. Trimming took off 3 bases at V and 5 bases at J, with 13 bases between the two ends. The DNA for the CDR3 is TGTGCCAGCAGTGACAGGGGCAGTGGGACTGAAGCTTTCTTT. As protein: CASSDRGSGTEAFF.

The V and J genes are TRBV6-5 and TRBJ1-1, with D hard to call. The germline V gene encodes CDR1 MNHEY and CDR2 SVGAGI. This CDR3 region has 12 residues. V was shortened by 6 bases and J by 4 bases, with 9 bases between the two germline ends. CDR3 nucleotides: TGTGCCAGCAGCCGGACTCGCACTGAAGCTTTCTTT. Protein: CASSRTRTEAFF.

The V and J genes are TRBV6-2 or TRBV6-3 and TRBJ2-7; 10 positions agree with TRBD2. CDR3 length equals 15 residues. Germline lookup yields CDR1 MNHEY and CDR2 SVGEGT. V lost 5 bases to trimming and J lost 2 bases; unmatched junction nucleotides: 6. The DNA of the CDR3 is TGTGCCAGCAGTGATCGGACTAGCGGCGCCTACGAGCAGTACTTC. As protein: CASSDRTSGAYEQYF.

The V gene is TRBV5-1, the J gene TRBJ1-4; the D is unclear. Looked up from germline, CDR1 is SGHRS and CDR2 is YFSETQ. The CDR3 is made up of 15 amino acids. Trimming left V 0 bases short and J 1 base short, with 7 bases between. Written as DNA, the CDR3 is TGCGCCAGCAGCTTGGTCAGCCAAACTAATGAAAAACTGTTTTTT. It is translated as CASSLVSQTNEKLFF. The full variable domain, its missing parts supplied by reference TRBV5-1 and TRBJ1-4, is KAGVTQTPRYLIKTRGQQVTLSCSPISGHRSVSWYQQTPGQGLQFLFEYFSETQRNKGNFPGRFSGRQFSNSRSEMNVSTLELGDSALYLCASSLVSQTNEKLFFGSGTQLSVL.

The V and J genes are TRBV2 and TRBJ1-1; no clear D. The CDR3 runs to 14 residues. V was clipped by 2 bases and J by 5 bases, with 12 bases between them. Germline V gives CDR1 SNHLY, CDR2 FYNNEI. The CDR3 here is CASSESDGFTEAFF. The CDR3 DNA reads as TGTGCCAGCAGTGAATCCGACGGTTTTACTGAAGCTTTCTTT.

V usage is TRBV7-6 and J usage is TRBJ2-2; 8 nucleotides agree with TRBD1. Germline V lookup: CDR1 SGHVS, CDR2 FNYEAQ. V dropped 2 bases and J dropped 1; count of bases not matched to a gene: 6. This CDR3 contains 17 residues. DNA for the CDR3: TGTGCCAGCAGCTTACCGAGGACAGGGCGGAACACCGGGGAGCTGTTTTTT. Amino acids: CASSLPRTGRNTGELFF.

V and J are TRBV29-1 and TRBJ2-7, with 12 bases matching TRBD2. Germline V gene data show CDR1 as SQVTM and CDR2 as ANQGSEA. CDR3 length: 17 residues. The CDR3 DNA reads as TGCACCCTCCCGGACAGGGTCCTAGCGGGAGGGTCCTACGAGCAGTACTTC. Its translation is CTLPDRVLAGGSYEQYF.

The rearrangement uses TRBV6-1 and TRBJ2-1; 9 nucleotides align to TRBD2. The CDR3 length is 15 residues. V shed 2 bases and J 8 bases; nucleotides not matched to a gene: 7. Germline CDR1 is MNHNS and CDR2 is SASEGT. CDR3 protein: CASSELGTSMHEQFF. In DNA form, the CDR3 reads TGTGCCAGCAGTGAACTCGGGACTAGCATGCATGAGCAGTTCTTC.

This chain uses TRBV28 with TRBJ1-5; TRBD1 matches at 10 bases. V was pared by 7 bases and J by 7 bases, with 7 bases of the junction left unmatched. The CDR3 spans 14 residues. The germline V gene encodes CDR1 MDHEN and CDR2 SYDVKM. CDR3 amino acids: CASTDGTGVQPQHF. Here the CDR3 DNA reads TGTGCCAGCACCGACGGGACAGGGGTCCAGCCCCAGCATTTT.

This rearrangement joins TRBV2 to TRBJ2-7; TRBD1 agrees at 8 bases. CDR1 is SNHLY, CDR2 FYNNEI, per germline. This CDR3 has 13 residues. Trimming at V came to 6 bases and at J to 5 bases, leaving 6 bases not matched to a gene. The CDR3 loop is CASSRDRIHEQYF. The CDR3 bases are TGTGCCAGCAGCCGGGACAGGATCCACGAGCAGTACTTC.

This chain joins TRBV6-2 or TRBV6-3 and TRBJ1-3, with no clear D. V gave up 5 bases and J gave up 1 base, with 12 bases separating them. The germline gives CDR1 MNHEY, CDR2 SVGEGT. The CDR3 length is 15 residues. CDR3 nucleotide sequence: TGTGCCAGCAGTGCACACAGTCCTTCTGGAAACACCATATATTTT. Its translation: CASSAHSPSGNTIYF.

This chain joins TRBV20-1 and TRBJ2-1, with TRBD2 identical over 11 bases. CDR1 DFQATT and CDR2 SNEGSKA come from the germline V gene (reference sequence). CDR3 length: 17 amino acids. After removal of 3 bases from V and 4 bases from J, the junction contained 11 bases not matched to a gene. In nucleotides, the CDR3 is TGCAGTGCTAGTGGGGCTAGCGGGAGGCCGGGATACAATGAGCAGTTCTTC. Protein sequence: CSASGASGRPGYNEQFF.

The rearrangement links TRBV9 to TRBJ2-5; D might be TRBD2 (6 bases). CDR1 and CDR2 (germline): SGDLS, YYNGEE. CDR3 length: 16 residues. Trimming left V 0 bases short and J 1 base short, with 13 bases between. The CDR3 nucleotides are TGTGCCAGCAGCGTAGGAGCCGGAGGGGTCCAAGAGACCCAGTACTTC. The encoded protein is CASSVGAGGVQETQYF.

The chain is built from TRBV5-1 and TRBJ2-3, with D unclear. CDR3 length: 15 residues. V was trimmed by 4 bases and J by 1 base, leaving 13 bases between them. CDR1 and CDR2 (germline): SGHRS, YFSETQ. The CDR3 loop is CASSPGPGGTDTQYF. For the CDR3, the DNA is TGCGCCAGCAGCCCCGGGCCTGGGGGCACAGATACGCAGTATTTT.

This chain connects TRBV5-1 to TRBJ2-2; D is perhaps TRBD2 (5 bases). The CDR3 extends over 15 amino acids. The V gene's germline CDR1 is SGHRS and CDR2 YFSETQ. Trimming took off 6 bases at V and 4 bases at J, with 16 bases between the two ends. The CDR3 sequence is CASTLSVGSTGELFF. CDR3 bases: TGCGCCAGCACCCTCTCGGTGGGGAGCACCGGGGAGCTGTTTTTT.

As DNA, the CDR3 is TGTGCCAGTTCCAATGTTCTCTCTGGGGCCAACGTCCTGACTTTC. Amino acid sequence: CASSNVLSGANVLTF. The chain combines TRBV19 with TRBJ2-6; no clear D. The CDR3 is made up of 15 amino acids. CDR1 LNHDA and CDR2 SQIVND come from the germline V gene (reference sequence). V was pared by 8 bases and J by 0 bases, with 11 bases between.

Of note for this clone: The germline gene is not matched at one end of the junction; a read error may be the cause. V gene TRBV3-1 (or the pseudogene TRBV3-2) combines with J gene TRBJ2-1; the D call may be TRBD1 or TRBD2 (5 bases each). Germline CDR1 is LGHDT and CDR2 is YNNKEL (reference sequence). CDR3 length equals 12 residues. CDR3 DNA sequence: TGTGCCAGCAGCCAAGTCGGGGACCCCGGGGTCTTC. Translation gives CASSQVGDPGVF.